The rows below give T cell receptor beta chains drawn from one sample of a study of blood T cell repertoires in COVID-19. This table comes from immunoSEQ multiplex PCR, and its TCRdb copy is limited to in-frame clones, with some not included. The sample carries about 310,000 clones, 87% recorded once. The sequenced material came from peripheral blood. Receptors were obtained from a man aged 50 to 59 with active or convalescent COVID-19. Both conserved end residues are part of each CDR3. D genes are given only for firm matches. Clone size appears in some rows only: once, few, many, or a class for an expanded clone.

size: .
V: TRBV7-2
D: .
J: TRBJ2-5
CDR3: CASSLTGGETQYF
DNA: TGTGCCAGCAGCTTAACTGGGGGGGAGACCCAGTACTTC

size: .
V: TRBV21-1
D: .
J: TRBJ2-3
CDR3: CASSIRTSGSTDTQYF
DNA: TGTGCCAGCAGCATTAGGACTAGCGGGAGCACAGATACGCAGTATTTT

size: .
V: TRBV4-2
D: TRBD1
J: TRBJ2-7
CDR3: CASSPTGTGGYEQYF
DNA: TGTGCCAGCAGTCCGACCGGGACAGGGGGCTACGAGCAGTACTTC

size: .
V: TRBV5-4
D: TRBD2
J: TRBJ2-7
CDR3: CASSPRTSGPYEQYF
DNA: TGTGCCAGCAGCCCGAGGACTAGCGGACCCTACGAGCAGTACTTC

size: .
V: TRBV6-5
D: .
J: TRBJ1-3
CDR3: CASSYGRGSGNTIYF
DNA: TGTGCCAGCAGTTACGGCCGGGGGAGTGGAAACACCATATATTTT

size: once
V: TRBV28
D: TRBD1
J: TRBJ1-5
CDR3: CASYFEQGAGLAQHF
DNA: TGTGCCAGCTACTTCGAACAGGGGGCCGGACTGGCCCAGCATTTT

size: .
V: TRBV18
D: .
J: TRBJ1-1
CDR3: CASSLGPEAFF
DNA: TGTGCCAGCTCACTGGGCCCTGAAGCTTTCTTT

size: .
V: TRBV4-2
D: .
J: TRBJ2-7
CDR3: CASSQERGDRFYEQYF
DNA: TGTGCCAGCAGCCAAGAGAGAGGAGACAGGTTCTACGAGCAGTACTTC

size: .
V: TRBV4-1
D: .
J: TRBJ1-6
CDR3: CASSPEAVNSPLHF
DNA: TGCGCCAGCAGCCCGGAGGCCGTAAACTCACCCCTCCACTTT

size: .
V: TRBV10-1
D: TRBD2
J: TRBJ2-7
CDR3: CASSRSAGTSGNRGSYEQYF
DNA: TGCGCCAGCAGTCGAAGCGCCGGGACTAGCGGGAATCGGGGCTCCTACGAGCAGTACTTC

size: .
V: TRBV5-4
D: .
J: TRBJ2-3
CDR3: CASSLAGTDTQYF
DNA: TGTGCCAGCAGCTTGGCAGGCACAGATACGCAGTATTTT

size: .
V: TRBV2
D: TRBD1
J: TRBJ1-1
CDR3: CASSRNGQGNSREAFF
DNA: TGTGCCAGCAGTCGAAATGGACAGGGGAATAGTCGCGAAGCTTTCTTT

size: many
V: TRBV6-5
D: .
J: TRBJ1-1
CDR3: CASRTTRGTEAFF
DNA: TGTGCCAGCCGAACTACCCGGGGCACTGAAGCTTTCTTT

size: .
V: TRBV3-1/TRBV3-2
D: .
J: TRBJ2-2
CDR3: CASSQGAFAGELFF
DNA: TGTGCCAGCAGCCAAGGAGCTTTTGCCGGGGAGCTGTTTTTT

size: .
V: TRBV28
D: .
J: TRBJ1-1
CDR3: CASSLWGLGEAFF
DNA: TGTGCCAGCAGTTTATGGGGGCTCGGTGAAGCTTTCTTT

size: .
V: TRBV13
D: TRBD1
J: TRBJ1-4
CDR3: CASSGWTGGQTATNEKLFF
DNA: TGTGCCAGCAGCGGATGGACAGGGGGCCAAACCGCAACTAATGAAAAACTGTTTTTT

size: .
V: TRBV18
D: .
J: TRBJ2-7
CDR3: CASSLSQGSYEQYF
DNA: TGTGCCAGCTCACTTTCGCAGGGTAGCTACGAGCAGTACTTC

size: few
V: TRBV4-3
D: TRBD1
J: TRBJ1-2
CDR3: CASSQETGLAAGGGFGYTF
DNA: TGCGCCAGCAGCCAAGAGACAGGGCTGGCTGCGGGAGGGGGTTTTGGCTACACCTTC

size: .
V: TRBV3-1/TRBV3-2
D: .
J: TRBJ2-1
CDR3: CASSPTTAYNEQFF
DNA: TGTGCCAGCAGCCCGACTACCGCGTACAATGAGCAGTTCTTC

size: .
V: TRBV5-1
D: .
J: TRBJ1-2
CDR3: CASSLAGGANGYTF
DNA: TGCGCCAGCAGCTTGGCCGGGGGGGCGAATGGCTACACCTTC

size: .
V: TRBV28
D: TRBD1
J: TRBJ1-1
CDR3: CASSFGDRGYTEAFF
DNA: TGTGCCAGCAGTTTCGGGGACAGGGGCTACACTGAAGCTTTCTTT

size: few
V: TRBV9
D: .
J: TRBJ2-3
CDR3: CASSLRQDPTTDTQYF
DNA: TGTGCCAGCAGCTTACGACAGGACCCGACCACAGATACGCAGTATTTT

size: few
V: TRBV4-1
D: .
J: TRBJ1-4
CDR3: CASSHSTGSSNEKLFF
DNA: TGCGCCAGCAGCCACAGTACCGGGTCTTCTAATGAAAAACTGTTTTTT

size: .
V: TRBV11-2
D: .
J: TRBJ2-5
CDR3: CASSSLTVQETQYF
DNA: TGTGCCAGCAGCTCCTTGACAGTCCAAGAGACCCAGTACTTC

size: .
V: TRBV3-1/TRBV3-2
D: .
J: TRBJ2-3
CDR3: CASTPGIPGLYTDTQYF
DNA: TGTGCCAGCACCCCCGGTATCCCGGGACTCTACACAGATACGCAGTATTTT

size: .
V: TRBV11-1
D: .
J: TRBJ2-3
CDR3: CASSLDPSSTDTQYF
DNA: TGTGCCAGCAGCTTAGATCCCAGTAGCACAGATACGCAGTATTTT

size: .
V: TRBV30
D: .
J: TRBJ1-5
CDR3: CAWSGQSNQPQHF
DNA: TGTGCCTGGAGCGGACAGAGCAATCAGCCCCAGCATTTT

size: .
V: TRBV11-2
D: .
J: TRBJ1-4
CDR3: CASSLQGFAFTGREKLFF
DNA: TGTGCCAGCAGCCTCCAGGGATTCGCCTTTACCGGACGTGAAAAACTGTTTTTT

size: .
V: TRBV11-2
D: TRBD2
J: TRBJ2-1
CDR3: CASSFSGGAFYNEQFF
DNA: TGTGCCAGCAGCTTTAGCGGGGGGGCCTTCTACAATGAGCAGTTCTTC

size: .
V: TRBV18
D: TRBD1
J: TRBJ1-2
CDR3: CASSPEEGAANYGYTF
DNA: TGTGCCAGCTCACCAGAGGAGGGGGCGGCTAACTATGGCTACACCTTC

size: .
V: TRBV27
D: .
J: TRBJ2-2
CDR3: CASSLTGGELFF
DNA: TGTGCCAGCAGTCTGACGGGCGGGGAGCTGTTTTTT

size: .
V: TRBV28
D: .
J: TRBJ2-1
CDR3: CASSLSFSATYNEQFF
DNA: TGTGCCAGCAGTTTATCCTTTAGCGCGACCTACAATGAGCAGTTCTTC

size: .
V: TRBV13
D: TRBD1
J: TRBJ1-1
CDR3: CASSLDRGRSEAFF
DNA: TGTGCCAGCAGCCTCGACAGGGGGCGAAGTGAAGCTTTCTTT

size: .
V: TRBV5-1
D: TRBD2
J: TRBJ2-7
CDR3: CARSGGGSHEQYF
DNA: TGCGCCCGCAGTGGGGGGGGGTCCCACGAGCAGTACTTC

size: .
V: TRBV28
D: TRBD1
J: TRBJ2-7
CDR3: CASRQTGGNYEQYF
DNA: TGTGCCAGCAGACAGACAGGGGGCAACTACGAGCAGTACTTC

size: few
V: TRBV3-1/TRBV3-2
D: TRBD1
J: TRBJ2-7
CDR3: CASSLLPGQGAYEQYF
DNA: TGTGCCAGCAGCCTTTTACCGGGACAGGGAGCCTACGAGCAGTACTTC

size: .
V: TRBV7-2
D: .
J: TRBJ2-1
CDR3: CASSLDSYNEQFF
DNA: TGTGCCAGCAGCTTGGACAGTTACAATGAGCAGTTCTTC

size: .
V: TRBV18
D: TRBD2
J: TRBJ2-1
CDR3: CASSLTGITSGSSYNEQFF
DNA: TGTGCCAGCTCGCTAACAGGGATCACTAGCGGGAGCTCCTACAATGAGCAGTTCTTC

size: .
V: TRBV9
D: TRBD2
J: TRBJ2-2
CDR3: CASSVALGGRLAGHTGELFF
DNA: TGTGCCAGCAGCGTAGCTTTAGGGGGGAGACTAGCGGGGCACACCGGGGAGCTGTTTTTT

size: .
V: TRBV30
D: .
J: TRBJ1-3
CDR3: CAWSVPPSDTIYF
DNA: TGTGCCTGGAGTGTACCACCCTCGGACACCATATATTTT

size: .
V: TRBV7-2
D: .
J: TRBJ2-1
CDR3: CASSLNDYSEQFF
DNA: TGTGCCAGCAGCCTAAACGACTACAGTGAGCAGTTCTTC

size: .
V: TRBV6-5
D: TRBD1
J: TRBJ1-5
CDR3: CASRGQRSSNQPQHF
DNA: TGTGCCAGCAGGGGACAGCGGTCGAGCAATCAGCCCCAGCATTTT

size: .
V: TRBV18
D: .
J: TRBJ2-1
CDR3: CASSPYVRERAHNEQFF
DNA: TGTGCCAGCTCACCGTACGTCCGAGAGAGGGCACACAATGAGCAGTTCTTC

size: once
V: TRBV29-1
D: TRBD1
J: TRBJ1-5
CDR3: CSVSTGRNQPQHF
DNA: TGCAGCGTTTCGACAGGGAGAAACCAGCCCCAGCATTTT

size: .
V: TRBV3-1/TRBV3-2
D: TRBD2
J: TRBJ2-7
CDR3: CASSYSGRPYEQYF
DNA: TGTGCCAGCAGTTATAGCGGGAGGCCCTACGAGCAGTACTTC

size: .
V: TRBV6-5
D: .
J: TRBJ2-7
CDR3: CARRVGGSSYEQYF
DNA: TGTGCCAGGAGGGTGGGGGGAAGCTCCTACGAGCAGTACTTC

size: once
V: TRBV6-1
D: TRBD1
J: TRBJ1-5
CDR3: CASSEAPDRGFIQPQHF
DNA: TGTGCCAGCAGTGAAGCGCCGGACAGGGGATTTATTCAGCCCCAGCATTTT

size: .
V: TRBV5-5
D: TRBD1
J: TRBJ1-6
CDR3: CASSWTGAISPLHF
DNA: TGTGCCAGCAGCTGGACAGGGGCGATTTCACCCCTCCACTTT